This T cell receptor (beta chain) was recovered during a study of shared T cell receptors in the human thymus. Some clones are missing from TCRdb's copy, which holds only in-frame ones; the method was immunoSEQ multiplex PCR. This sample has 500,000 to 550,000 clones, with about four fifths found just once. The V gene's germline CDR1 is SQVTM and CDR2 ANQGSEA. V was shortened by 7 bases and J by 1 base, with 21 bases between the two germline ends. This CDR3 has 16 amino acids. A further study also used this sample, focusing on human thymus T cells. That source adds: Surgeons resected thymus tissue during corrective heart surgery. Related research described strongly overlapping thymic repertoires in unrelated people.

Sequenced: thymocytes. This clonotype was sampled from a boy in the first two years of life with a congenital heart defect. This chain joins TRBV29-1 and TRBJ2-3; D remains ambiguous. CDR3 nucleotide sequence: TGCAGCGCCGCCCGGATCGACAAACCCTGCACAGATACGCAGTATTTT. Translating it yields CSAARIDKPCTDTQYF.